Here is one TCR beta chain with its context. Per the study methods: Scientists estimated how many nucleated cells there were by amplifying reference gene primers. Profiling relied on immunoSEQ multiplex PCR, and the TCRdb table lists in-frame clones only, not all of them. V, J and clone size are taken as reported in that table, and D and trimming were inferred from the DNA itself. The table lists some 140,000 clones, approximately 84% of them singletons, with approximately 20% in the top ten. This entry comes from a study of blood T cell repertoires in COVID-19. The CDR3 has 16 residues. Germline CDR1 SGHNT, CDR2 YENEEA. Trimming removed 5 bases from V and 6 bases from J; junction bases left unmatched: 11.

This TCR was recovered from a woman aged 45-60 years who had recovered from COVID-19. Material for sequencing was peripheral blood. J is TRBJ1-3 and V is TRBV11-3, with TRBD1 identical over 9 bases. CDR3 sequence reads: CASSEGQGRQKNTIYF. As DNA, the CDR3 is TGTGCCAGCAGCGAAGGACAGGGGAGACAAAAAAACACCATATATTTT.